A selection of T cell receptor beta chains follows, all from one sample in a study of post-analysis software for immune sequencing data. TCRdb re-derived calls from the PCR reads in MiXCR, one entry per CDR3 protein. The repertoire includes 450,000 to 650,000 distinct CDR3 sequences, about 40% of them detected once, and approximately 1.7% sits in the top ten. Sample: blood. The receptors were sampled from a girl under 18 with multiple sclerosis. The CDR3 runs from the conserved cysteine through the conserved F or W. Each record gives: J gene, clone size, D gene, V gene, CDR3 length, CDR3 protein, CDR3 DNA. A D gene is named only where the DNA matches it firmly. Clone size is given for some rows only: seen once, a few or many times, or a class if the clone is expanded.

J: TRBJ1-2; size: .; D: TRBD1; V: TRBV5-1; length: 15; CDR3: CASSSDRGMGYGYTF; DNA: TGCGCCAGCAGTTCCGACAGGGGTATGGGCTATGGCTACACCTTC
J: TRBJ2-5; size: few; D: .; V: TRBV5-5; length: 14; CDR3: CASSLAGPQETQYF; DNA: TGTGCCAGCAGCTTGGCCGGGCCTCAAGAGACCCAGTACTTC
J: TRBJ2-7; size: .; D: .; V: TRBV29-1; length: 12; CDR3: CSGGPQENEQYF; DNA: TGCAGCGGTGGACCTCAGGAGAACGAGCAGTACTTC
J: TRBJ2-1; size: .; D: .; V: TRBV10-3; length: 13; CDR3: CAITGDQDNEQFF; DNA: TGTGCCATCACCGGGGACCAAGACAATGAGCAGTTCTTC
J: TRBJ2-1; size: once; D: .; V: TRBV12-3/TRBV12-4; length: 15; CDR3: CASSLRGGGVNEQFF; DNA: TGTGCCAGCAGTTTAAGAGGGGGCGGGGTAAATGAACAGTTCTTC
J: TRBJ1-5; size: .; D: .; V: TRBV12-3/TRBV12-4; length: 13; CDR3: CASSQRVGQPQHF; DNA: TGTGCCAGCAGCCAGAGGGTCGGGCAGCCCCAGCATTTT
J: TRBJ1-2; size: few; D: .; V: TRBV5-1; length: 13; CDR3: CASSLDNARGYTF; DNA: TGCGCCAGCAGCTTGGACAACGCACGAGGCTACACCTTC
J: TRBJ1-4; size: .; D: .; V: TRBV29-1; length: 14; CDR3: CSVKDRGTNEKLFF; DNA: TGCAGCGTTAAGGATAGGGGAACTAATGAAAAACTGTTTTTT
J: TRBJ1-4; size: .; D: .; V: TRBV5-1; length: 15; CDR3: CASSFRTATNEKLFF; DNA: TGCGCCAGCAGCTTCAGAACTGCAACTAATGAAAAACTGTTTTTT
J: TRBJ1-5; size: .; D: .; V: TRBV11-2; length: 14; CDR3: CASSSGGVGQPQHF; DNA: TGTGCCAGCAGCTCTGGGGGCGTGGGTCAGCCCCAGCATTTT
J: TRBJ2-6; size: .; D: .; V: TRBV30; length: 18; CDR3: CAWSAGTLVSTGANVLTF; DNA: TGTGCCTGGAGTGCCGGGACTTTAGTCTCCACTGGGGCCAACGTCCTGACTTTC
J: TRBJ2-5; size: .; D: .; V: TRBV6-5; length: 16; CDR3: CASSYEVATFAETQYF; DNA: TGTGCCAGCAGTTACGAGGTCGCCACCTTCGCGGAGACCCAGTACTTC
J: TRBJ2-3; size: few; D: TRBD2; V: TRBV5-1; length: 15; CDR3: CASSLVYGGLNTQYF; DNA: TGCGCCAGCAGCTTGGTTTACGGGGGGTTAAATACGCAGTATTTT
J: TRBJ2-5; size: .; D: .; V: TRBV5-1; length: 15; CDR3: CASSLEAGARETQYF; DNA: TGCGCCAGCAGCTTGGAGGCGGGGGCGCGGGAGACCCAGTACTTC
J: TRBJ1-5; size: few; D: .; V: TRBV10-3; length: 14; CDR3: CAISLDHLGQPQHF; DNA: TGTGCCATCAGCCTGGACCACTTGGGTCAGCCCCAGCATTTT
J: TRBJ1-1; size: .; D: .; V: TRBV29-1; length: 14; CDR3: CSVEDRRGKTEAFF; DNA: TGCAGCGTTGAAGACAGGAGGGGGAAAACTGAAGCTTTCTTT
J: TRBJ1-1; size: .; D: .; V: TRBV6-5; length: 13; CDR3: CASHRRLNTEAFF; DNA: TGTGCCAGCCATAGACGACTGAACACTGAAGCTTTCTTT
J: TRBJ2-5; size: .; D: TRBD1; V: TRBV6-6; length: 15; CDR3: CASTESRQGGETQYF; DNA: TGTGCCAGCACCGAGAGCCGACAGGGGGGAGAGACCCAGTACTTC
J: TRBJ2-1; size: .; D: TRBD2; V: TRBV5-1; length: 18; CDR3: CASSLGGTSGGASNEQFF; DNA: TGCGCCAGCAGCTTGGGAGGGACTAGCGGGGGGGCTTCAAATGAGCAGTTCTTC
J: TRBJ1-2; size: .; D: TRBD1; V: TRBV20-1; length: 14; CDR3: CSARVQTGPSGYTF; DNA: TGCAGTGCTAGAGTCCAGACAGGGCCTTCTGGCTACACCTTC
J: TRBJ2-7; size: few; D: .; V: TRBV7-9; length: 13; CDR3: CASRLPTDNEQYF; DNA: TGTGCCAGCAGACTTCCAACTGATAACGAGCAGTACTTC
J: TRBJ2-7; size: .; D: .; V: TRBV2; length: 13; CDR3: CASSADLAYEQYF; DNA: TGTGCCAGCAGTGCGGACTTGGCCTACGAGCAGTACTTC
J: TRBJ1-2; size: .; D: .; V: TRBV11-2; length: 16; CDR3: CASSHRRRGLSDGYTF; DNA: TGTGCCAGCAGCCATCGGCGGAGAGGGCTTAGCGATGGCTACACCTTC
J: TRBJ2-1; size: few; D: TRBD2; V: TRBV20-1; length: 18; CDR3: CSARGLAGGQRSLNEQFF; DNA: TGCAGTGCTAGGGGACTAGCGGGGGGGCAGAGAAGTTTGAATGAGCAGTTCTTC
J: TRBJ2-7; size: .; D: TRBD1; V: TRBV9; length: 15; CDR3: CASSVRDRGGYEQYF; DNA: TGTGCCAGCAGCGTGAGGGACAGGGGTGGGTACGAGCAGTACTTC
J: TRBJ2-7; size: .; D: .; V: TRBV13; length: 16; CDR3: CASSLGSQGRSYEQYF; DNA: TGTGCCAGCAGCTTAGGGAGCCAGGGGAGAAGCTACGAGCAGTACTTC
J: TRBJ2-1; size: .; D: .; V: TRBV7-8; length: 17; CDR3: CASSIPGALSSYNEQFF; DNA: TGTGCCAGCAGCATCCCAGGGGCGCTAAGCTCCTACAATGAGCAGTTCTTC
J: TRBJ2-1; size: .; D: TRBD2; V: TRBV7-7; length: 17; CDR3: CASSLDPSGGAYNEQFF; DNA: TGTGCTAGCAGCCTAGACCCCAGCGGGGGAGCCTACAATGAGCAGTTCTTC
J: TRBJ2-3; size: few; D: .; V: TRBV29-1; length: 13; CDR3: CSVEESVPDTQYF; DNA: TGCAGCGTTGAGGAGTCAGTACCAGATACGCAGTATTTT
J: TRBJ2-3; size: .; D: .; V: TRBV12-3/TRBV12-4; length: 11; CDR3: CASSDRDTQYF; DNA: TGTGCCAGCAGTGATAGAGATACGCAGTATTTT
J: TRBJ2-5; size: .; D: .; V: TRBV15; length: 15; CDR3: CATSRALDRQETQYF; DNA: TGTGCCACCAGCAGAGCCCTTGACAGACAAGAGACCCAGTACTTC
J: TRBJ2-1; size: .; D: .; V: TRBV20-1; length: 14; CDR3: CSARGPNSYNEQFF; DNA: TGCAGTGCCAGGGGCCCGAACTCCTACAATGAGCAGTTCTTC
J: TRBJ2-5; size: .; D: TRBD2; V: TRBV6-5; length: 17; CDR3: CASSYSGTSGSLETQYF; DNA: TGTGCCAGCAGTTACTCCGGGACTAGCGGGAGCTTAGAGACCCAGTACTTC
J: TRBJ2-5; size: .; D: .; V: TRBV20-1; length: 14; CDR3: CSAAEEYTQETQYF; DNA: TGCAGTGCTGCGGAGGAGTACACCCAAGAGACCCAGTACTTC
J: TRBJ1-2; size: .; D: TRBD1; V: TRBV7-6; length: 16; CDR3: CASSLEPRTGDDGYTF; DNA: TGTGCCAGCAGCTTAGAACCCCGGACAGGGGATGATGGCTACACCTTC
J: TRBJ1-1; size: .; D: TRBD1; V: TRBV28; length: 20; CDR3: CASSPSQDGGGRVRGPEAFF; DNA: TGTGCCAGCAGTCCCAGTCAGGATGGTGGGGGGCGCGTAAGGGGGCCTGAAGCTTTCTTT
J: TRBJ2-7; size: .; D: TRBD1; V: TRBV7-6; length: 18; CDR3: CASSFVPGQGQSSYEQYF; DNA: TGTGCCAGCAGCTTCGTCCCGGGACAGGGTCAAAGCTCCTACGAGCAGTACTTC
J: TRBJ2-1; size: few; D: TRBD1; V: TRBV20-1; length: 16; CDR3: CSARVMTGKGYNEQFF; DNA: TGCAGTGCTAGAGTTATGACAGGGAAGGGGTACAATGAGCAGTTCTTC
J: TRBJ2-7; size: .; D: TRBD2; V: TRBV5-5; length: 17; CDR3: CASSMRTSGGSPYEQYF; DNA: TGTGCCAGCAGCATGCGAACTAGCGGGGGATCCCCCTACGAGCAGTACTTC
J: TRBJ2-6; size: .; D: TRBD1; V: TRBV6-5; length: 18; CDR3: CASSSTGTVTSGANVLTF; DNA: TGTGCCAGCAGTTCTACCGGGACAGTAACCTCTGGGGCCAACGTCCTGACTTTC
J: TRBJ2-7; size: .; D: .; V: TRBV6-2/TRBV6-3; length: 15; CDR3: CASSYSVETPYEQYF; DNA: TGTGCCAGCAGTTACTCGGTTGAGACCCCCTACGAGCAGTACTTC
J: TRBJ1-5; size: .; D: .; V: TRBV10-2; length: 15; CDR3: CASSPGHYSNQPQHF; DNA: TGCGCCAGCAGTCCGGGACATTATAGCAATCAGCCCCAGCATTTT
J: TRBJ2-1; size: few; D: .; V: TRBV7-8; length: 15; CDR3: CASRSIGTSNNEQFF; DNA: TGTGCCAGCAGATCAATCGGGACATCAAACAATGAGCAGTTCTTC
J: TRBJ2-7; size: .; D: TRBD1; V: TRBV19; length: 15; CDR3: CASSPRTGDYYEQYF; DNA: TGTGCCAGTAGTCCACGGACAGGGGACTACTACGAGCAGTACTTC
J: TRBJ2-5; size: .; D: TRBD2; V: TRBV12-3/TRBV12-4; length: 14; CDR3: CASSLTSQGETQYF; DNA: TGTGCCAGCAGTTTGACTAGCCAAGGGGAGACCCAGTACTTC
J: TRBJ1-4; size: few; D: TRBD1; V: TRBV4-1; length: 15; CDR3: CASSQPTGGNEKLFF; DNA: TGCGCCAGCAGCCAACCGACAGGGGGAAATGAAAAACTGTTTTTT
J: TRBJ2-4; size: few; D: TRBD2; V: TRBV28; length: 15; CDR3: CASSTPGLAIYIQYF; DNA: TGTGCCAGCAGCACCCCGGGACTAGCGATTTACATTCAGTACTTC
J: TRBJ2-7; size: .; D: .; V: TRBV6-2/TRBV6-3; length: 15; CDR3: CASSYRRRSVYEQYF; DNA: TGTGCCAGCAGTTATAGGCGGAGGTCCGTCTACGAGCAGTACTTC